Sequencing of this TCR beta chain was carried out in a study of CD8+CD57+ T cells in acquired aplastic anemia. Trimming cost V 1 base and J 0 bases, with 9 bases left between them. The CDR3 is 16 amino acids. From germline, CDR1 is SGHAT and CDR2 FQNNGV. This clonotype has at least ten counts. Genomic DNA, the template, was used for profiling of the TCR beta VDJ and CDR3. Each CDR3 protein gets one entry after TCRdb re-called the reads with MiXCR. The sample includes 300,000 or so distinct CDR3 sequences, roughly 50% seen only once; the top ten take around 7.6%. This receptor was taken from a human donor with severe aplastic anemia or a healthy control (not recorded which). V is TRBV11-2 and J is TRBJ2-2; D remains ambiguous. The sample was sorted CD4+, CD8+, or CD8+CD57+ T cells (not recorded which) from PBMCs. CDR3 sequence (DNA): TGTGCCAGCAGCTTAGTAAGGTCCCCGAACACCGGGGAGCTGTTTTTT. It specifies CASSLVRSPNTGELFF.